The following is a T cell receptor beta chain sequence with its context. Per germline, CDR1 LNHDA and CDR2 SQIVND (reference sequence). This CDR3 comprises 15 residues. V gave up 5 bases and J gave up 7 bases; unmatched junction bases: 10. Authors' analysis steps: For nucleated cells, counts were estimated from reference gene primer amplification. The method was immunoSEQ multiplex PCR; TCRdb's version includes in-frame clones alone and lacks a portion of them. V and J calls and clone size follow that table, whereas D and trimming were derived from the DNA. The sample has around 50,000 clones; about 82% are singletons. These data belong to a study of blood T cell repertoires in COVID-19. About the study: The United States, Italy and Spain provided the acute and convalescent COVID-19 samples. T cells, B-cell-depleted T cells, or PBMCs provided the cDNA or gDNA that served as material.

Sample: peripheral blood. The receptor's source is a human donor in a cohort sampled during active COVID-19. The J gene is TRBJ2-1, the V gene TRBV19, with 8 bases that match TRBD2. For the CDR3, the DNA is TGTGCCAGTAGTTGGGAGGCGGGGGGTCTAAATGAGCAGTTCTTC. Its protein is CASSWEAGGLNEQFF.